These T cell receptor beta chains were read from a single sample in a study of blood T cells in healthy people across ages. TCRdb fed the 5' RACE reads into MiXCR, producing one record per CDR3 protein. The table lists around 820,000 distinct CDR3 sequences, just under 25% of them singletons. The same specimen was also included in a second study, on T cells of mothers and their children.

Source material: blood. The receptor source for this set is a boy between 10 and 17 years old in good health. Each CDR3 is given with its conserved first and last residue. Each record gives: J gene, D gene, CDR3 length, clone size, V gene, CDR3 protein, CDR3 DNA. D genes are given only for firm matches. Clone sizes are given selectively: once, few, many, or a class where the clone is expanded.

J gene: TRBJ2-3; D gene: TRBD2; CDR3 length: 17; clone size: few; V gene: TRBV20-1; CDR3 protein: CSVGRTSGSAYTDTQYF; CDR3 DNA: TGCAGTGTAGGTCGGACTAGCGGAAGCGCCTACACAGATACGCAGTATTTT
J gene: TRBJ1-1; D gene: .; CDR3 length: 13; clone size: few; V gene: TRBV20-1; CDR3 protein: CSASGQAHTEAFF; CDR3 DNA: TGCAGTGCTAGCGGCCAGGCACACACTGAAGCTTTCTTT
J gene: TRBJ1-5; D gene: TRBD1; CDR3 length: 13; clone size: .; V gene: TRBV29-1; CDR3 protein: CSVRDRVGQPQHF; CDR3 DNA: TGCAGCGTACGGGACAGGGTAGGCCAGCCCCAGCATTTT
J gene: TRBJ2-4; D gene: .; CDR3 length: 17; clone size: few; V gene: TRBV14; CDR3 protein: CASSRTKGANKKNIQYF; CDR3 DNA: TGTGCCAGCAGCCGCACCAAAGGGGCGAATAAGAAAAACATTCAGTACTTC
J gene: TRBJ1-1; D gene: .; CDR3 length: 16; clone size: .; V gene: TRBV28; CDR3 protein: CASSFEGSGPGTEAFF; CDR3 DNA: TGTGCCAGCAGTTTCGAGGGATCTGGGCCGGGCACTGAAGCTTTCTTT
J gene: TRBJ1-5; D gene: .; CDR3 length: 14; clone size: few; V gene: TRBV27; CDR3 protein: CASSLSGSNRPQHF; CDR3 DNA: TGTGCCAGCAGTTTAAGCGGTAGCAATCGGCCCCAGCATTTT
J gene: TRBJ2-1; D gene: TRBD2; CDR3 length: 18; clone size: few; V gene: TRBV15; CDR3 protein: CATSRDLQREYSYNEQFF; CDR3 DNA: TGTGCCACCAGCAGAGACCTTCAGCGGGAGTACTCCTACAATGAGCAGTTCTTC
J gene: TRBJ2-1; D gene: .; CDR3 length: 13; clone size: few; V gene: TRBV2; CDR3 protein: CASSELPPNEQFF; CDR3 DNA: TGTGCCAGCAGTGAACTACCGCCAAATGAGCAGTTCTTC
J gene: TRBJ1-5; D gene: .; CDR3 length: 15; clone size: .; V gene: TRBV12-3/TRBV12-4; CDR3 protein: CASTRDARSNQPQHF; CDR3 DNA: TGTGCCAGCACCCGGGACGCCCGTAGCAATCAGCCCCAGCATTTT
J gene: TRBJ2-3; D gene: .; CDR3 length: 15; clone size: few; V gene: TRBV29-1; CDR3 protein: CSATSPRDYTDTQYF; CDR3 DNA: TGCAGCGCGACAAGTCCCCGCGATTACACAGATACGCAGTATTTT
J gene: TRBJ1-1; D gene: .; CDR3 length: 14; clone size: few; V gene: TRBV10-3; CDR3 protein: CAISEGRGGTEAFF; CDR3 DNA: TGTGCCATCAGTGAGGGACGAGGGGGGACTGAAGCTTTCTTT
J gene: TRBJ2-5; D gene: .; CDR3 length: 13; clone size: few; V gene: TRBV28; CDR3 protein: CASSPPTLETQYF; CDR3 DNA: TGTGCCAGCAGCCCCCCCACTCTGGAGACCCAGTACTTC
J gene: TRBJ2-7; D gene: .; CDR3 length: 14; clone size: few; V gene: TRBV28; CDR3 protein: CASGPGPGAGEQYF; CDR3 DNA: TGTGCCAGCGGACCGGGACCTGGCGCGGGGGAGCAGTACTTC
J gene: TRBJ1-2; D gene: .; CDR3 length: 13; clone size: few; V gene: TRBV12-3/TRBV12-4; CDR3 protein: CASSLGPQGGYTF; CDR3 DNA: TGTGCCAGCAGTCTCGGGCCGCAGGGTGGCTACACCTTC
J gene: TRBJ1-5; D gene: .; CDR3 length: 13; clone size: .; V gene: TRBV7-2; CDR3 protein: CASSLTAYQPQHF; CDR3 DNA: TGTGCCAGCAGCTTGACAGCCTATCAGCCCCAGCATTTT
J gene: TRBJ1-5; D gene: .; CDR3 length: 19; clone size: .; V gene: TRBV15; CDR3 protein: CATSRVNKGGSMGNQPQHF; CDR3 DNA: TGTGCCACCAGCAGAGTGAACAAGGGGGGAAGTATGGGCAATCAGCCCCAGCATTTT
J gene: TRBJ2-1; D gene: .; CDR3 length: 11; clone size: few; V gene: TRBV20-1; CDR3 protein: CSAILGVEQFF; CDR3 DNA: TGCAGTGCTATCTTAGGCGTTGAGCAGTTCTTC
J gene: TRBJ1-2; D gene: TRBD1; CDR3 length: 13; clone size: .; V gene: TRBV20-1; CDR3 protein: CSASRTGSGGYTF; CDR3 DNA: TGCAGTGCTAGTCGGACAGGGAGTGGCGGCTACACCTTC
J gene: TRBJ2-5; D gene: .; CDR3 length: 13; clone size: .; V gene: TRBV6-2/TRBV6-3; CDR3 protein: CASSPQEDYEQYF; CDR3 DNA: TGTGCCAGCAGCCCCCAAGAAGACTACGAGCAATACTTC
J gene: TRBJ2-5; D gene: .; CDR3 length: 14; clone size: few; V gene: TRBV29-1; CDR3 protein: CSVLGETLQETQYF; CDR3 DNA: TGCAGCGTTCTTGGAGAGACACTCCAAGAGACCCAGTACTTC
J gene: TRBJ1-1; D gene: .; CDR3 length: 13; clone size: .; V gene: TRBV7-9; CDR3 protein: CASSQGSLTEAFF; CDR3 DNA: TGTGCCAGCAGCCAGGGGAGTCTCACTGAAGCTTTCTTT
J gene: TRBJ1-4; D gene: .; CDR3 length: 14; clone size: few; V gene: TRBV7-9; CDR3 protein: CASSLPGPGVGLFF; CDR3 DNA: TGTGCCAGCAGCTTACCGGGACCTGGGGTAGGACTGTTTTTT
J gene: TRBJ1-1; D gene: .; CDR3 length: 16; clone size: .; V gene: TRBV25-1; CDR3 protein: CASSSLEDGPNTEAFF; CDR3 DNA: TGTGCCAGCAGCTCCCTGGAGGACGGTCCGAACACTGAAGCTTTCTTT
J gene: TRBJ2-6; D gene: .; CDR3 length: 16; clone size: .; V gene: TRBV18; CDR3 protein: CASSQQGGSGANVLTF; CDR3 DNA: TGTGCCAGCTCACAACAGGGAGGATCTGGGGCCAACGTCCTGACTTTC
J gene: TRBJ1-2; D gene: .; CDR3 length: 13; clone size: .; V gene: TRBV12-5; CDR3 protein: CASGLGLSYGYTF; CDR3 DNA: TGTGCTAGTGGTTTGGGTCTGAGCTATGGCTACACCTTC
J gene: TRBJ2-5; D gene: .; CDR3 length: 15; clone size: .; V gene: TRBV7-2; CDR3 protein: CASSLMLRLEETQYF; CDR3 DNA: TGTGCCAGCAGCTTAATGTTGAGATTGGAAGAGACCCAGTACTTC
J gene: TRBJ1-4; D gene: TRBD1; CDR3 length: 15; clone size: .; V gene: TRBV2; CDR3 protein: CASSEPRGRNEKLFF; CDR3 DNA: TGTGCCAGCAGTGAACCCAGGGGGAGGAATGAAAAACTGTTTTTT
J gene: TRBJ2-7; D gene: .; CDR3 length: 14; clone size: few; V gene: TRBV2; CDR3 protein: CASGAHAILDEQYF; CDR3 DNA: TGTGCCAGCGGAGCGCACGCGATCTTGGACGAGCAGTACTTC
J gene: TRBJ2-5; D gene: TRBD2; CDR3 length: 14; clone size: many; V gene: TRBV27; CDR3 protein: CASSLSGGGETQYF; CDR3 DNA: TGTGCCAGCAGTTTATCTGGCGGGGGGGAGACCCAGTACTTC
J gene: TRBJ1-1; D gene: TRBD1; CDR3 length: 12; clone size: .; V gene: TRBV5-5; CDR3 protein: CASSRDSTEAFF; CDR3 DNA: TGTGCCAGCAGCAGGGACAGCACTGAAGCTTTCTTT
J gene: TRBJ2-7; D gene: TRBD2; CDR3 length: 15; clone size: .; V gene: TRBV7-3; CDR3 protein: CASSLQGGNRYEQYF; CDR3 DNA: TGTGCCAGCAGCTTACAGGGAGGGAATAGGTACGAGCAGTACTTC
J gene: TRBJ1-4; D gene: .; CDR3 length: 15; clone size: few; V gene: TRBV4-3; CDR3 protein: CASSQAHGPSEKLFF; CDR3 DNA: TGCGCCAGCAGCCAAGCTCACGGGCCGAGTGAAAAACTGTTTTTT
J gene: TRBJ2-1; D gene: TRBD1; CDR3 length: 13; clone size: .; V gene: TRBV29-1; CDR3 protein: CSVEGQGKETQHF; CDR3 DNA: TGCAGCGTTGAAGGACAGGGGAAAGAGACCCAGCACTTC
J gene: TRBJ2-7; D gene: .; CDR3 length: 14; clone size: .; V gene: TRBV4-1; CDR3 protein: CASSQDRNVYEQYF; CDR3 DNA: TGCGCCAGCAGCCAAGATAGGAATGTCTACGAGCAGTACTTC
J gene: TRBJ1-2; D gene: .; CDR3 length: 15; clone size: few; V gene: TRBV7-9; CDR3 protein: CASSLVAASPYGYTF; CDR3 DNA: TGTGCCAGCAGCTTAGTTGCAGCCTCCCCCTATGGCTACACCTTC
J gene: TRBJ1-5; D gene: .; CDR3 length: 15; clone size: .; V gene: TRBV7-2; CDR3 protein: CASSINDRHNQPQHF; CDR3 DNA: TGTGCCAGCAGCATTAACGACAGGCACAATCAGCCCCAGCATTTT
J gene: TRBJ1-1; D gene: .; CDR3 length: 14; clone size: .; V gene: TRBV6-6; CDR3 protein: CASSNREGNTEAFF; CDR3 DNA: TGTGCCAGCAGTAACAGGGAAGGGAACACTGAAGCTTTCTTT
J gene: TRBJ1-2; D gene: TRBD1; CDR3 length: 15; clone size: .; V gene: TRBV29-1; CDR3 protein: CSVPGQDIHSPGYTF; CDR3 DNA: TGCAGCGTTCCGGGACAGGACATACACAGTCCGGGCTACACCTTC
J gene: TRBJ2-2; D gene: .; CDR3 length: 13; clone size: few; V gene: TRBV9; CDR3 protein: CASSVGRSGELFF; CDR3 DNA: TGTGCCAGCAGCGTAGGCCGATCCGGGGAGCTGTTTTTT
J gene: TRBJ1-2; D gene: .; CDR3 length: 14; clone size: .; V gene: TRBV29-1; CDR3 protein: CSVEGGGRGYGYTF; CDR3 DNA: TGCAGCGTTGAAGGTGGGGGCCGAGGCTATGGCTACACCTTC
J gene: TRBJ2-2; D gene: TRBD2; CDR3 length: 17; clone size: .; V gene: TRBV15; CDR3 protein: CATSRGPGLVVSGELFF; CDR3 DNA: TGTGCCACCAGCAGAGGGCCGGGACTAGTCGTGTCCGGGGAGCTGTTTTTT
J gene: TRBJ1-5; D gene: .; CDR3 length: 13; clone size: .; V gene: TRBV7-9; CDR3 protein: CASSLNDGERQHF; CDR3 DNA: TGTGCCAGCAGCTTAAATGATGGGGAGCGCCAGCATTTT
J gene: TRBJ2-5; D gene: TRBD1; CDR3 length: 14; clone size: .; V gene: TRBV7-2; CDR3 protein: CASRPDRVQETQYF; CDR3 DNA: TGTGCCAGCAGACCGGACAGGGTCCAAGAGACCCAGTACTTC
J gene: TRBJ2-5; D gene: TRBD2; CDR3 length: 16; clone size: few; V gene: TRBV12-3/TRBV12-4; CDR3 protein: CASSLKLREGQETQYF; CDR3 DNA: TGTGCCAGCAGCCTTAAGCTGCGGGAGGGGCAAGAGACCCAGTACTTC
J gene: TRBJ2-7; D gene: TRBD2; CDR3 length: 15; clone size: .; V gene: TRBV9; CDR3 protein: CASTRGLAGTYEQYF; CDR3 DNA: TGTGCCAGCACCCGGGGACTAGCCGGTACCTACGAGCAGTACTTC
J gene: TRBJ2-3; D gene: .; CDR3 length: 17; clone size: few; V gene: TRBV6-1; CDR3 protein: CASSPVGPGVGADTQYF; CDR3 DNA: TGTGCCAGCAGCCCCGTTGGGCCCGGGGTCGGCGCAGATACGCAGTATTTT
J gene: TRBJ2-7; D gene: TRBD1; CDR3 length: 14; clone size: .; V gene: TRBV7-3; CDR3 protein: CASSLGTGVLEQYF; CDR3 DNA: TGTGCCAGCAGCTTGGGGACAGGGGTCCTCGAGCAGTACTTC
J gene: TRBJ1-1; D gene: .; CDR3 length: 16; clone size: few; V gene: TRBV28; CDR3 protein: CASSLRGSLRNTEAFF; CDR3 DNA: TGTGCCAGCAGTTTACGCGGGTCTCTGAGGAACACTGAAGCTTTCTTT